These 2 T cell receptor beta chains were all obtained from the same sample, sequenced in a study of esophageal squamous cell carcinoma under preoperative chemotherapy. MiXCR, applied by TCRdb to the PCR reads, yields one record per CDR3 protein. The sample has 10,000 to 15,000 distinct CDR3 sequences; around 50% are singletons. The time point denotes: before preoperative PTX-NDP chemotherapy. Sampling was conducted from a patient given preoperative chemotherapy. The receptors derive from a human donor with esophageal squamous cell carcinoma. The donor label of this sample is uncertain.

The gene calls are TRBV4-1 and TRBJ2-7; D remains unclear. Trimming took 4 bases from V and 0 from J, leaving 13 bases between them. CDR1 is MGHRA, CDR2 YSYEKL, per germline. CDR3 size: 15 residues. The CDR3 region is CASSRRQLSSYEQYF. CDR3 bases: TGCGCCAGCAGCCGTAGACAATTAAGCTCCTACGAGCAGTACTTC.

Turning to this clonotype: A much larger clone sits a single nucleotide away, making a read error possible. V is TRBV12-3 or TRBV12-4 and J is TRBJ2-1; no clear D. This CDR3 has 14 amino acids. Trimming removed 1 base from V and 10 bases from J, with 14 bases in between. CDR3 in amino acids: CASSLEGQNYEQFF. CDR3 sequence (DNA): TGTGCCAGCAGTTTAGAAGGCCAGAACTACGAGCAGTTCTTC.